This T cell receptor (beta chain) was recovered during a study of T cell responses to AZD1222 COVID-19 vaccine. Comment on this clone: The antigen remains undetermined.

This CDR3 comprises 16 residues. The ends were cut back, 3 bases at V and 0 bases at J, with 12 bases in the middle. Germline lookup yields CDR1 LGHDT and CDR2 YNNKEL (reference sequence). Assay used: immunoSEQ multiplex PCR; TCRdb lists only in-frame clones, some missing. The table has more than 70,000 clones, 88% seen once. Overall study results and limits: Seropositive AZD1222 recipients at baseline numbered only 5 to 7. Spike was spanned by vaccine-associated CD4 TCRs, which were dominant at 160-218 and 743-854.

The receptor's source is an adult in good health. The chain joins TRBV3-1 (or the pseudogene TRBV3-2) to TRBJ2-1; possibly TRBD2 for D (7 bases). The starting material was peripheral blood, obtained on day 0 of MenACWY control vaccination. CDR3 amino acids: CASSHRGALSYNEQFF. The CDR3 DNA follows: TGTGCCAGCAGCCATCGGGGGGCCCTCTCCTACAATGAGCAGTTCTTC.